The 10 T cell receptor beta chains below all came from one sample that was sequenced in a study of blood T cells in healthy people across ages. The second PCR ran roughly 6 to 12 cycles with a sample-barcoded 5' primer and J-beta primers. TCRdb analysed the 5' RACE reads with MiXCR anew, one entry per CDR3 protein. This table has some 1,000,000 distinct CDR3 sequences, less than 25% appearing once. This sample was shared with a second study, whose subject was T cells of mothers and their children.

The material sequenced was blood. The receptors were sampled from a girl aged 2 to 9 in good health.

This clonotype has more than one count but fewer than ten. This chain connects TRBV7-3 to TRBJ2-2; maybe TRBD1 (7 bases). V gave up 5 bases and J gave up 4 bases, with 14 bases separating them. The CDR3 spans 15 residues. The germline gives CDR1 SGHTA, CDR2 FQGTGA. The CDR3 DNA reads as TGTGCCAGCAGCCCCCAGGGGGGCCTCACCGGGGAGCTGTTTTTT. Translating gives CASSPQGGLTGELFF.

The rearrangement links TRBV5-1 to TRBJ2-5; possibly TRBD1 for D (6 bases). The DNA end favors TRBJ2-7, so the J call may be wrong. CDR1 and CDR2 from the germline V gene are SGHRS and YFSETQ. There are 13 residues in the CDR3. Here the CDR3 reads CASSLETGIEQYF. Here the CDR3 DNA reads TGCGCCAGCAGCTTGGAAACAGGGATCGAGCAGTACTTC.

Many counts were recorded for this clonotype. The rearrangement uses TRBV4-3 and TRBJ1-1; D uncertain. The CDR3 length is 19 residues. Germline V gene sequence: CDR1 LGHNA, CDR2 YSLEER. With 0 bases removed from V and 0 bases from J, the gap between germline ends came to 20 bases. CDR3 residues: CASSQELRVGPPLNTEAFF. CDR3 nucleotide sequence: TGCGCCAGCAGCCAAGAGCTCCGGGTCGGGCCACCCTTGAACACTGAAGCTTTCTTT.

CDR3 protein: CASSFRGQGYEQYF. CDR3 bases: TGTGCCAGCAGTTTTCGAGGACAGGGGTACGAGCAGTACTTC. The chain links TRBV13 to TRBJ2-7, with TRBD1 identical over 9 bases. This CDR3 spans 14 amino acids. Germline CDR1 reads PRHDT; CDR2 reads FYEKMQ (reference sequence). Trimming removed 6 bases from V and 4 bases from J; junction bases left unmatched: 7.

This chain uses TRBV27 with TRBJ2-1; 9 bases are shared with TRBD1. The J call may be wrong; the DNA end is better matched by TRBJ2-7. CDR1 is MNHEY and CDR2 is SMNVEV in the germline V gene (reference sequence). The CDR3 is 15 residues long. The CDR3 region has the DNA TGTGCCAGCAGTTTAACGGGACAGGGACCCTACGAGCAGTACTTC. Translated: CASSLTGQGPYEQYF.

This clonotype was found many times. The junction differs from germline at one of its ends, possibly a read error. The chain combines TRBV12-3 or TRBV12-4 with TRBJ2-7, with 13 bases fitting TRBD2. The CDR3 spans 15 residues. For the CDR3, the DNA is TGTGCCAGCAGCTTAGGACTAGCGGGAGTCTATGAGCAGTACTTC. Amino acids: CASSLGLAGVYEQYF.

The chain has TRBV29-1 and TRBJ2-7, with 9 bases aligning to TRBD1. The CDR3 runs to 12 residues. Per germline, CDR1 SQVTM and CDR2 ANQGSEA. The V gene end was trimmed by 6 bases and the J gene end by 5 bases; junction bases not matched to a gene: 5. CDR3 region: CSVRDRVDEQYF. Written as DNA, the CDR3 is TGCAGCGTGAGGGACAGGGTGGACGAGCAGTACTTC.

This chain joins TRBV6-2 or TRBV6-3 and TRBJ2-5; weak D call: TRBD2 (5 bases). In germline, CDR1 is MNHEY, CDR2 SVGEGT. The germline V and J ends were trimmed by 5 bases and 2 bases, with 24 bases remaining between them. CDR3 length equals 18 residues. The CDR3 protein is CASSRSWLAWGTQETQYF. CDR3 DNA sequence: TGTGCCAGCAGTCGATCATGGTTAGCGTGGGGAACTCAAGAGACCCAGTACTTC.

This clonotype occurred once. The CDR3 DNA reads as TGTGCCAGCAGCCAGGGAAGGACTAACAGGGGGCGGTGGGACAATCAGCCCCAGCATTTT. Protein: CASSQGRTNRGRWDNQPQHF. The J gene is TRBJ1-5, the V gene TRBV3-1; 9 bases align to TRBD1. There are 20 residues in the CDR3. The ends lost 3 bases at V and 3 bases at J; junction bases unmatched: 18. Germline V CDR1 and CDR2: LGHDT, YNNKEL (reference sequence).

This clonotype has only a few counts. This sequence joins TRBV29-1 and TRBJ2-1; no reliable D call. The V gene's germline CDR1 is SQVTM and CDR2 ANQGSEA. Trimming took off 4 bases at V and 6 bases at J, with 16 bases between the two ends. This CDR3 region has 14 residues. The CDR3 nucleotides read TGCAGCGTTGCAAGGGAAAACGGTCGCAATGAGCAGTTCTTC. Protein sequence: CSVARENGRNEQFF.